This TCR beta chain was documented in a study of control samples from healthy donors and cancer patients. CDR3 length equals 12 residues. Trimming cost V 5 bases and J 1 base, with 5 bases left between them. Germline CDR1 is SEHNR and CDR2 is FQNEAQ (reference sequence). Here immunoSEQ multiplex PCR was the method, and the copy in TCRdb shows in-frame clones only, minus some. The sample records about 160,000 clones, 85% to 90% being singletons. This receptor was obtained from a man aged 25 to 40 in good health. The chain recombines TRBV7-9 with TRBJ2-5, with D unclear. Material for sequencing was blood. The CDR3: CASSISQETQYF. The CDR3 DNA is TGTGCCAGCAGCATAAGCCAAGAGACCCAGTACTTC.